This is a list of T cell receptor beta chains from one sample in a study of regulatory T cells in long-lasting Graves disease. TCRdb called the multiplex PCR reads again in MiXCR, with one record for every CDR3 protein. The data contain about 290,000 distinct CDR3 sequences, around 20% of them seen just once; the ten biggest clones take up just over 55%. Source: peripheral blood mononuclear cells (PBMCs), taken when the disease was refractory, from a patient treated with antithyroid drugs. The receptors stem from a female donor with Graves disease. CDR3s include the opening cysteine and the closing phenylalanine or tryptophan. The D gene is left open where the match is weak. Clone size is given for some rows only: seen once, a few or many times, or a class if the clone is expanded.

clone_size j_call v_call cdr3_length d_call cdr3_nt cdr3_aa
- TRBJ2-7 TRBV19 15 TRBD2 TGTGCCAGTAGTCGTGTACAGCGGGATGGATACGAGCAGTACTTC CASSRVQRDGYEQYF
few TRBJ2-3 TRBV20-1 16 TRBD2 TGCAGTGCTAGAGATCGGGAGGGGAGAGGGATGGATACGCAGTATTTT CSARDREGRGMDTQYF
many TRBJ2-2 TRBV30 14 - TGTGCCTGGATTGGAGGGGCGAACACCGGGGAGCTGTTTTTT CAWIGGANTGELFF
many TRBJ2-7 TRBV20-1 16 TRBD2 TGCAGTGCTAGGAGCAGACTAGCGGGGGTATCCTACGAGCAGTACTTC CSARSRLAGVSYEQYF
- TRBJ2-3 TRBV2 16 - TGTGCCAGCCCCTCCGGGGGTGGGGGGCGGACAGATACGCAGTATTTT CASPSGGGGRTDTQYF
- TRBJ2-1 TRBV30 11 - TGTGCCTGGAGAAGGGGCTCCATCCAGTTCTTC CAWRRGSIQFF
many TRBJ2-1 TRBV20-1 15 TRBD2 TGCAGTGCGAGGACTAGCGGGAGCTCCTACAATGAGCAGTTCTTC CSARTSGSSYNEQFF
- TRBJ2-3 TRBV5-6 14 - TGTGCCAGCAGCTTTATGGTATCCACAGATACGCAGTATTTT CASSFMVSTDTQYF
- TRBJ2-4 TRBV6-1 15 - TGTGCCAGCAGTGCCCGTGGGGGCGAGGTAAACATTCAGTACTTC CASSARGGEVNIQYF
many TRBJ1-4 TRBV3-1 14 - TGTGCCAGCAGAGAAAGGGGGGGTAATGAAAAACTGTTTTTT CASRERGGNEKLFF
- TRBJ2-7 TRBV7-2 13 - TGTGCCAGCAGCTTAGAGCGAAGATACGAGCAGTACTTC CASSLERRYEQYF
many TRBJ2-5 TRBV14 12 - TGTGCCAGCAGCAGGGTGGAAGAGACCCAGTACTTC CASSRVEETQYF
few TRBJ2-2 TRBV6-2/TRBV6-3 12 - TGTGCCAGCAGTGCAGGTGACGGGGAGCTGTTTTTT CASSAGDGELFF
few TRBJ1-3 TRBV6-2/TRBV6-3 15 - TGTGCCAGCAGTTACCTCGGGTCTCCTGGAAACACCATATATTTT CASSYLGSPGNTIYF
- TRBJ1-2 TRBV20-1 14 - TGCAGTGCTAGACCCGAGGACGGGAACTATGGCTACACCTTC CSARPEDGNYGYTF
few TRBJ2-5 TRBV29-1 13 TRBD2 TGCAGCGGGGGACTAGCGGGAAAGGAGACCCAGTACTTC CSGGLAGKETQYF
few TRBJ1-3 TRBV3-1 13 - TGTGCCAGCAGCGAGGACGGAGGGAACACCATATATTTT CASSEDGGNTIYF
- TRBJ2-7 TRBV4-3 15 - TGCGCCAGCAGCCAAGATCGGCGGGGCTCCTACGAGCAGTACTTC CASSQDRRGSYEQYF
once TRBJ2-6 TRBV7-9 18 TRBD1 TGTGCCAGCAGCCCCGGAGGGGGACAGGGGTCTGGGGCCGACGTCCTGACTTTC CASSPGGGQGSGADVLTF
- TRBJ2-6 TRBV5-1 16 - TGCGCCAGCAGCTTGAGGCCAGTCTCTGGGGCCAACGTCCTGACTTTC CASSLRPVSGANVLTF
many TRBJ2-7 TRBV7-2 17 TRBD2 TGTGCCAGCAGCTTAACTAGCGGGAGGGGGGTCTCCTACGAGCAGTACTTC CASSLTSGRGVSYEQYF
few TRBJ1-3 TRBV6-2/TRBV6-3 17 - TGTGCCAGCAGTTACTCTTTCTACCTGAACTCTGGAAACACCATATATTTT CASSYSFYLNSGNTIYF
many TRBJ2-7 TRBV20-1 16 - TGCAGTGCTAGAGTGGGGCTTGGCGCGAGCTCCTACGAGCAGTACTTC CSARVGLGASSYEQYF
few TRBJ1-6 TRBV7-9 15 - TGTGCCAGCAGCTCATTCACTGTAGGGGATTCACCCCTCCACTTT CASSSFTVGDSPLHF
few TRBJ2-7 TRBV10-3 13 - TGTGCCATCCGAGACGAGAGCTCCTACGAGCAGTACTTC CAIRDESSYEQYF
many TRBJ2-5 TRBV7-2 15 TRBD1 TGTGCCAGCAGCCTGTGGACAGGGGCGGGGGAGACCCAGTACTTC CASSLWTGAGETQYF
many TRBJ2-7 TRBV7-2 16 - TGTGCCAGCAGCTTAGCAGCGACAGGACGATCCTACGAGCAGTACTTC CASSLAATGRSYEQYF
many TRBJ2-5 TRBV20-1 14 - TGCAGTGCTAGAGGCGGAGCTAGAGGGGGGACCCAGTACTTC CSARGGARGGTQYF
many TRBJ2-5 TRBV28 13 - TGTGCCAGCAGTTTAGGGCAGAAAGAGACCCAGTACTTC CASSLGQKETQYF
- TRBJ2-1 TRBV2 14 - TGTGCCCGATCTGCGGGAAATACAATCGGTGAGCAGTTCTTC CARSAGNTIGEQFF
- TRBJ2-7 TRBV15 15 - TGTGCCACCAGCAGAGTCTGGGACACAAACTACGAGCAGTACTTC CATSRVWDTNYEQYF
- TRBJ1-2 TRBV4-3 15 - TGCGCCAGCAGCCAAGACCACAGGGAAAACTATGGCTACACCTTC CASSQDHRENYGYTF
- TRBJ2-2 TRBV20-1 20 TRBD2 TGCAGTGCTAGAGGGCTGACTAGCGGGAGGATCCCCGCGAACACCGGGGAGCTGTTTTTT CSARGLTSGRIPANTGELFF
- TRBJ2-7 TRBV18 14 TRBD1 TGTGCCAGCTCACCGGGTGGACAGGAGTACGAGCAGTACTTC CASSPGGQEYEQYF
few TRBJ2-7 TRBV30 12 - TGTGCCTGGAGGGGGGACTCCTACGAGCAGTACTTC CAWRGDSYEQYF